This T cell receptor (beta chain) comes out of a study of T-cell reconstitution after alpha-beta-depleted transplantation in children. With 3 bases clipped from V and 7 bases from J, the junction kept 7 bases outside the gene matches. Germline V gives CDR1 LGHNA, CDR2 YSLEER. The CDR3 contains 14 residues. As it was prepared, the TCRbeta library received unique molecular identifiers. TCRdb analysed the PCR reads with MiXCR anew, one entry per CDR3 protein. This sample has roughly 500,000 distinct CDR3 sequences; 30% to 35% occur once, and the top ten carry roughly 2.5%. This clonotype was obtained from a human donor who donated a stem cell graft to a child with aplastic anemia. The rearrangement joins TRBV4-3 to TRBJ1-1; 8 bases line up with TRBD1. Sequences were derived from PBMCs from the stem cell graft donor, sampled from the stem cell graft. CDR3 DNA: TGCGCCAGCAGCCAGGAGGGACAGGCGGTTGAAGCTTTCTTT. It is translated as CASSQEGQAVEAFF.